This T cell receptor beta chain emerged from a study of blood T cell repertoires in COVID-19. For the study at large: PBMCs, B-cell-depleted T cells, or T cells provided the cDNA or gDNA that made up the material.

This clone was counted between two and nine times. Per the authors' pipeline: Amplification of reference gene primers was used by the study to estimate nucleated cell counts. The repertoire was sequenced with immunoSEQ multiplex PCR; TCRdb's copy has only in-frame clones and lacks some. V and J calls and clone size are copied from that table; D and trimming were computed from the DNA. Of 130,000 to 150,000 clones listed, roughly 84% are singletons. Trimming shortened V by 1 base and J by 6 bases, and 15 bases separated the two germline ends. The CDR3 length is 15 residues. The germline V gene encodes CDR1 LGHDT and CDR2 YNNKEL (reference sequence). Recruits, aged roughly 18 to 95 years, lived in 20 to 30 US areas. Assignment of participants to cohorts was predicated upon participant-reported clinical history.

Sequenced input: PBMCs or T cells enriched from blood (not recorded which). The TCR sequence derives from a woman aged 45-65 years who had been exposed to COVID-19. V gene TRBV3-1 (or the pseudogene TRBV3-2) combines with J gene TRBJ1-2; unclear D gene. This CDR3 reads CASSQVHSARDGYTF. The CDR3 DNA reads as TGTGCCAGCAGCCAAGTGCATTCGGCCCGGGATGGCTACACCTTC.